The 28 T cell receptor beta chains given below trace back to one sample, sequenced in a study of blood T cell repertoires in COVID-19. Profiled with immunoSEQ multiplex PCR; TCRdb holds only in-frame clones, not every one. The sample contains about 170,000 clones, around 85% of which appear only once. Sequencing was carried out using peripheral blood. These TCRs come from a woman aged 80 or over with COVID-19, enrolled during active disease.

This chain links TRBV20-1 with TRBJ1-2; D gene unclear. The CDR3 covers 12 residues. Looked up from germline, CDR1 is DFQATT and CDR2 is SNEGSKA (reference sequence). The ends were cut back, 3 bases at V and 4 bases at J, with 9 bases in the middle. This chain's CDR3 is CSASVASYGYTF. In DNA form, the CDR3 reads TGCAGTGCTAGTGTTGCGTCCTATGGCTACACCTTC.

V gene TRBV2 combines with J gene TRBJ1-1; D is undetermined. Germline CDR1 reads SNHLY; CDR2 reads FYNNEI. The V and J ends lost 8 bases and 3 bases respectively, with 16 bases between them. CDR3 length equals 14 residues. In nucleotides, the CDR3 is TGTGCCAGCGGGGAGGCAGGCGTGTACACTGAAGCTTTCTTT. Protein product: CASGEAGVYTEAFF.

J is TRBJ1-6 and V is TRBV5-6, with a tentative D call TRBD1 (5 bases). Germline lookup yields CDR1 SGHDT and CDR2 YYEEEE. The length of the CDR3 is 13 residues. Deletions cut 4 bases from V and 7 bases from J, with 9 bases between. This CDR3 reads CASSTTENSPLHF. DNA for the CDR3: TGTGCCAGCAGCACGACAGAAAATTCACCCCTCCACTTT.

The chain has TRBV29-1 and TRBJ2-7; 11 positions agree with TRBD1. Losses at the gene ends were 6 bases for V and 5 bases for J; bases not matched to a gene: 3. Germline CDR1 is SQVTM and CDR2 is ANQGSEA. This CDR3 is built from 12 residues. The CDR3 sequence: CSVGQGGHEQYF. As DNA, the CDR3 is TGCAGCGTGGGACAGGGGGGACACGAGCAGTACTTC.

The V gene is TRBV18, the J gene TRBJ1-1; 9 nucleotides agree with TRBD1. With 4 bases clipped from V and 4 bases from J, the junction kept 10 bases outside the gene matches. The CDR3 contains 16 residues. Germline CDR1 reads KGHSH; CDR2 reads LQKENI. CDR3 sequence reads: CASSLRQGGLGTEAFF. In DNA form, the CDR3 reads TGTGCCAGCTCACTACGACAGGGGGGTTTGGGCACTGAAGCTTTCTTT.

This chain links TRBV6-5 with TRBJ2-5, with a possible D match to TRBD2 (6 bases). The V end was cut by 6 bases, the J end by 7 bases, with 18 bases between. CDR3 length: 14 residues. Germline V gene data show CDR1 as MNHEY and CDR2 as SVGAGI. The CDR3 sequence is CASRGQGGRGTQYF. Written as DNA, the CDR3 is TGTGCCAGCAGGGGCCAGGGAGGAAGGGGGACCCAGTACTTC.

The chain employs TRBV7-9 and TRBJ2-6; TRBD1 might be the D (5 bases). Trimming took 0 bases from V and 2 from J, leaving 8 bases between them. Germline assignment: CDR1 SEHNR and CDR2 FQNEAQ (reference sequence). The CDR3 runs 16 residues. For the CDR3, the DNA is TGTGCCAGCAGCTTAGCAGGGGTTGCTGGGGCCAACGTCCTGACTTTC. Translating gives CASSLAGVAGANVLTF. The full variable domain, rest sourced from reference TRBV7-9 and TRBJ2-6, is DTGVSQNPRHKITKRGQNVTFRCDPISEHNRLYWYRQTLGQGPEFLTYFQNEAQLEKSRLLSDRFSAERPKGSFSTLEIQRTEQGDSAMYLCASSLAGVAGANVLTFGAGSRLTVL.

In DNA, the CDR3 is TGTGCCGGGTCATCGGAGGGCCGGGGTGAGCAGTTCTTC. As protein: CAGSSEGRGEQFF. J is TRBJ2-1 and V is TRBV5-5, with TRBD2 as a possible D gene (6 bases). This CDR3 contains 13 residues. The V end was cut by 10 bases, the J end by 9 bases, with 20 bases between. Looked up from germline, CDR1 is SGHKS and CDR2 is YYEKEE (reference sequence).

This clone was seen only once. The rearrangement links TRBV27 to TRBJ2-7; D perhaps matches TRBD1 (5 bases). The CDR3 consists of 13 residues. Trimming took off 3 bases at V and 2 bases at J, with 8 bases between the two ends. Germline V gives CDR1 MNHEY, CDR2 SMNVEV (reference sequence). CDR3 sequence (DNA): TGTGCCAGCAGTTTTCAGGGAACCTACGAGCAGTACTTC. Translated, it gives CASSFQGTYEQYF.

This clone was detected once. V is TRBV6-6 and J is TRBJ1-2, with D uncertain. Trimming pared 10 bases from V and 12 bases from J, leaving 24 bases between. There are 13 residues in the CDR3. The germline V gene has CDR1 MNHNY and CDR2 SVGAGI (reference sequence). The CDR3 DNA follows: TGTGCCACCGATCCCGCAGAGGGATTGGGAAACACCTTC. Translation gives CATDPAEGLGNTF.

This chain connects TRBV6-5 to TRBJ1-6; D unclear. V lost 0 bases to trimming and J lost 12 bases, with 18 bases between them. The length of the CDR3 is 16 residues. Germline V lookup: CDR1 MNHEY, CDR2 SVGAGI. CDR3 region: CASSYSVLSTVRPLHF. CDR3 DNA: TGTGCCAGCAGTTACTCGGTCCTATCTACGGTGAGACCCCTCCACTTT.

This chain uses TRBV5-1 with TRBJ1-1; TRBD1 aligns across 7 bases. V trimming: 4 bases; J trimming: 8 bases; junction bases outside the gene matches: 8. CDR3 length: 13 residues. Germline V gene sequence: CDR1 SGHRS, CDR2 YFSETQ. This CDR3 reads CASSKGDSPEAFF. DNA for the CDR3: TGCGCCAGCAGCAAGGGGGACAGTCCAGAAGCTTTCTTT.

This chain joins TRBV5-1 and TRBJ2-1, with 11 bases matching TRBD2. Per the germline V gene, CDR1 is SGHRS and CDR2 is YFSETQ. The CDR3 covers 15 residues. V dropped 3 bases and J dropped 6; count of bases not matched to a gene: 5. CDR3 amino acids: CASSSLAGGPNEQFF. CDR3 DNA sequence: TGCGCCAGCAGCTCGCTAGCGGGAGGCCCCAATGAGCAGTTCTTC.

The CDR3, as DNA: TGCGCCAGCAGCGGATTGACAGGGATGAACACTGAAGCTTTCTTT. Its protein is CASSGLTGMNTEAFF. J is TRBJ1-1 and V is TRBV5-1, with 7 bases fitting TRBD1. Germline loops: CDR1 SGHRS, CDR2 YFSETQ. V gave up 4 bases and J gave up 0 bases; unmatched junction bases: 6. This CDR3 has 15 residues.

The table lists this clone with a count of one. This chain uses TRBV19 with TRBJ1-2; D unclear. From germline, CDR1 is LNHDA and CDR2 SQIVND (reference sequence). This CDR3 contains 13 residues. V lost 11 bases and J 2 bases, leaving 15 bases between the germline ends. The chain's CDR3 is CAQSLTQNYGYTF. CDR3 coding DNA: TGTGCCCAAAGCTTGACACAGAACTATGGCTACACCTTC.

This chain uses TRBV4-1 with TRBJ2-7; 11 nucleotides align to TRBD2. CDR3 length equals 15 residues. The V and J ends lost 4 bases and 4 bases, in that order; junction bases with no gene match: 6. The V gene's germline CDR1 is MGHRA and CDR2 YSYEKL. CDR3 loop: CASSRGTSGAYEQYF. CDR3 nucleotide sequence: TGCGCCAGCAGCCGGGGGACTAGCGGAGCTTACGAGCAGTACTTC.

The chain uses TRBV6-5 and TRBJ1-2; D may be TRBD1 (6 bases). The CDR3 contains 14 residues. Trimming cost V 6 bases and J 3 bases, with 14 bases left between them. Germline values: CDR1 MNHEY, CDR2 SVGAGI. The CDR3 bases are TGTGCCAGCAGAAAACGACAGGACCACTATGGCTACACCTTC. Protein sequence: CASRKRQDHYGYTF.

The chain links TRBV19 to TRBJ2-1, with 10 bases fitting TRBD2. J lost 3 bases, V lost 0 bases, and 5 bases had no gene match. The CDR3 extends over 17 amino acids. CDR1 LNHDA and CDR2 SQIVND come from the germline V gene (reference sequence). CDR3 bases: TGTGCCAGTAGTATAGACCCTAGCGGGGGTTTCTACAATGAGCAGTTCTTC. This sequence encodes CASSIDPSGGFYNEQFF.

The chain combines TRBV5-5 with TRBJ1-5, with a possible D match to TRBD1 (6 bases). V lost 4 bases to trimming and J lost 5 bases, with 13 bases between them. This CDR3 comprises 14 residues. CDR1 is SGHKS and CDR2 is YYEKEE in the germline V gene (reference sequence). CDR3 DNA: TGTGCCAGCAGCACTTTACAGGGTGATCAGCCCCAGCATTTT. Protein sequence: CASSTLQGDQPQHF.

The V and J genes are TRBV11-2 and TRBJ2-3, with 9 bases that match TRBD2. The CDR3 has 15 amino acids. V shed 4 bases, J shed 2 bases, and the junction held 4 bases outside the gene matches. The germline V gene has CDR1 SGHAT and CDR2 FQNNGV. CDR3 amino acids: CASSSSGATTDTQYF. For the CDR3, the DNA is TGTGCCAGCAGCTCTAGCGGGGCCACCACAGATACGCAGTATTTT.

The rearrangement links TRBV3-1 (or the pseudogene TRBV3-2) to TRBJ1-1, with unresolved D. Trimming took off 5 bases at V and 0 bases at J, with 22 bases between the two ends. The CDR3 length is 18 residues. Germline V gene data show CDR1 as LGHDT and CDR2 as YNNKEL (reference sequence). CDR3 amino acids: CASSSWSGAPSMNTEAFF. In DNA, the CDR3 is TGTGCCAGCAGCTCATGGTCCGGAGCTCCATCAATGAACACTGAAGCTTTCTTT.

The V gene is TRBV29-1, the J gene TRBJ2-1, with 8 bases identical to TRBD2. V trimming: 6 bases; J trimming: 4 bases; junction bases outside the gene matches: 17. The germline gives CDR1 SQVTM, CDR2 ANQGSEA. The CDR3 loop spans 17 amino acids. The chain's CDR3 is CSVAPTGTRYSYNEQFF. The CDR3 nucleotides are TGCAGCGTCGCCCCAACCGGGACTAGATACTCTTACAATGAGCAGTTCTTC.

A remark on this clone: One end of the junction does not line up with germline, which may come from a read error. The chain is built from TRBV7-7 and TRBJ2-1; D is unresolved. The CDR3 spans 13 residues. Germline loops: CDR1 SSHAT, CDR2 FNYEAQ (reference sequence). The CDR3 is CASSLVENGEQFF. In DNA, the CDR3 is TGTGCTAGCAGCTTAGTAGAAAACGGTGAGCAGTTCTTC.

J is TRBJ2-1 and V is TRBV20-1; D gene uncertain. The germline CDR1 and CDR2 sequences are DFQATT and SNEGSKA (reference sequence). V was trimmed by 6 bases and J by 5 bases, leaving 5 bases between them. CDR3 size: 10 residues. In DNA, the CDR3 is TGCAGTGCCCTAGACAATGAGCAGTTCTTC. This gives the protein CSALDNEQFF.

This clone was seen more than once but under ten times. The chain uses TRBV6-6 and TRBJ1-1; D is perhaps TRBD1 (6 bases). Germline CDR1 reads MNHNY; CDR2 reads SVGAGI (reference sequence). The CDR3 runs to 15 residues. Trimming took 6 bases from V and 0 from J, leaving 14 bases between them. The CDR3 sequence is CASSPLQGMNTEAFF. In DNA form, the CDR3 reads TGTGCCAGCAGCCCCCTTCAGGGGATGAACACTGAAGCTTTCTTT.

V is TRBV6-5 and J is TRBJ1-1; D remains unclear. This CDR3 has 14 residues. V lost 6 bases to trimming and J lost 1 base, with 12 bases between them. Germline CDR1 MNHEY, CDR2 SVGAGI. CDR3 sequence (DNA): TGTGCCAGCAGCCAGGCCCTCGGGAACACTGAAGCTTTCTTT. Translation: CASSQALGNTEAFF.

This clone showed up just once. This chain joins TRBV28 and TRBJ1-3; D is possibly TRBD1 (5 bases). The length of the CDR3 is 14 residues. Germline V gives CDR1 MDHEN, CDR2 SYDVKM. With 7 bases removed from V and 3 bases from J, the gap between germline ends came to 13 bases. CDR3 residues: CASTKGRGGNTIYF. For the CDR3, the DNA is TGTGCCAGCACCAAAGGGAGGGGTGGAAACACCATATATTTT.

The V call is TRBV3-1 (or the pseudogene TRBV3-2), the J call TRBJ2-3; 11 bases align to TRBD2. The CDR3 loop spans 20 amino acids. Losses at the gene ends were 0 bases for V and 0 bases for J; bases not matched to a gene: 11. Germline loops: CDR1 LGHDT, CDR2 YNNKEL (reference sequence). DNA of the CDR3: TGTGCCAGCAGCCAAGATCCTAGCGGGAGGAGGTTGCGTAGCACAGATACGCAGTATTTT. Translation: CASSQDPSGRRLRSTDTQYF.